Listed below are T cell receptor beta chains from one sample, sequenced in a study of beta chain features in type 1 diabetes. Profiling relied on immunoSEQ multiplex PCR, and the TCRdb table lists in-frame clones only, not all of them. The sample consists of roughly 290,000 clones, approximately 8.1% of them appearing once. The material sequenced was central memory CD4+ T cells from blood. These receptors all stem from a woman under 30 in good health. CDR3s include the opening cysteine and the closing phenylalanine or tryptophan. The order of the fields is D gene, CDR3 length, J gene, clone size, V gene, CDR3 DNA, CDR3 protein. A D gene is named only where the DNA matches it firmly. Only part of the rows carry a size: once, few, many, or a class if the clone is expanded.

-,14,TRBJ1-2,few,TRBV2,TGTGCCAGCAGTGAATTAACCCCCGACGATGGCTACACCTTC,CASSELTPDDGYTF
-,12,TRBJ2-1,-,TRBV5-1,TGCGCCAGCAGCTTGGTGGACATTGAGCAGTTCTTC,CASSLVDIEQFF
TRBD1,15,TRBJ2-7,-,TRBV5-1,TGCGCCAGCAGCTTGTCACAGGGGGCGAACTACGAGCAGTACTTC,CASSLSQGANYEQYF
-,13,TRBJ1-2,many,TRBV7-2,TGTGCCAGCAGCTTAACAGACGGGTATGGCTACACCTTC,CASSLTDGYGYTF
TRBD1,14,TRBJ2-2,few,TRBV7-3,TGTGCCAGCAGCTTAGCAGGGGGACCCGGGGAGCTGTTTTTT,CASSLAGGPGELFF
TRBD1,17,TRBJ2-2,few,TRBV25-1,TGTGCCAGCAGTGAATATTGGCAGGGGGCGAACACCGGGGAGCTGTTTTTT,CASSEYWQGANTGELFF
-,15,TRBJ2-7,-,TRBV30,TGTGCCTGGAGTCCCCGGGACGGCCAGGGAGGGGGGCAGTACTTC,CAWSPRDGQGGGQYF
TRBD1,16,TRBJ2-1,-,TRBV7-3,TGTGCCAGCAGCTTTGCTCCGGGACAGGGTATGGATGAGCAGTTCTTC,CASSFAPGQGMDEQFF
-,15,TRBJ2-5,few,TRBV15,TGTGCCACCAGCAGAGAACGGGAGTCATGGGAGACCCAGTACTTC,CATSRERESWETQYF
-,16,TRBJ1-2,few,TRBV27,TGTGCCAGCACCTTATCCGGGAACTCCTTTATGGCTGGCTACACCTTC,CASTLSGNSFMAGYTF
-,13,TRBJ1-4,-,TRBV7-9,TGTGCCAGCAGCTTAGCGGAACCATTCAGACTGTTTTTT,CASSLAEPFRLFF
-,13,TRBJ2-3,-,TRBV4-2,TGTGCCAGCGGTCGACGAATGACAGATACGCAGTATTTT,CASGRRMTDTQYF
TRBD2,14,TRBJ2-7,-,TRBV18,TGTGCCAGCTCACCGGGCGGGGGGACCTACGAGCAGTACTTC,CASSPGGGTYEQYF
-,12,TRBJ2-3,few,TRBV6-6,TGTGCCAGCAGCCTTCAAAGGGATACGCAGTATTTT,CASSLQRDTQYF
-,13,TRBJ2-1,few,TRBV5-1,TGCGCCAGCAGCTTTGGGGGCGGCAATGAGCAGTTCTTC,CASSFGGGNEQFF
-,14,TRBJ2-7,-,TRBV11-1,TGTGCCAGCAGCTTTAGCGGCAAAGCCTACGAGCAGTACTTC,CASSFSGKAYEQYF
-,13,TRBJ2-2,few,TRBV5-4,TGTGCCAGCAGACCCGGACCGGGCGGGGAGCTGTTTTTT,CASRPGPGGELFF
TRBD1,15,TRBJ1-5,-,TRBV6-6,TGTGCCAGCAACACCCACCAGACAGGGAATCAGCCCCAGCATTTT,CASNTHQTGNQPQHF
-,13,TRBJ2-5,many,TRBV2,TGTGCCAGATCGATTAGGGTTCAAGAGACCCAGTACTTC,CARSIRVQETQYF
-,15,TRBJ1-5,few,TRBV5-6,TGTGCCAGCAGCCTAGGGACCCAACCCGATCAGCCCCAGCATTTT,CASSLGTQPDQPQHF
-,15,TRBJ1-6,few,TRBV18,TGTGCCAGCAGACCTCCCGGGGACATGGGTTCACCCCTCCACTTT,CASRPPGDMGSPLHF